A selection of T cell receptor beta chains follows, all from one sample in a study of blood T cells in healthy people across ages. TCRdb ran MiXCR on the 5' RACE reads and lists one entry per CDR3 protein. The repertoire includes 650,000 to 1,000,000 distinct CDR3 sequences, around 36% of them detected once, and 10% to 15% sits in the top ten. Sequenced input: blood. The source of these receptors is a man aged 18 to 29 in good health. The CDR3 runs from the conserved cysteine through the conserved F or W. A D gene is named only where the DNA matches it firmly. The size entry is marked missing in some rows and otherwise reads once, few, many or a size class.

d_gene | abundance | j_gene | v_gene | CDR3aa | CDR3nt
NA | many | TRBJ1-2 | TRBV10-3 | CAISEVAWAGYTF | TGTGCCATCAGTGAGGTAGCCTGGGCTGGCTACACCTTC
NA | few | TRBJ1-5 | TRBV15 | CATSRAGQSQPQHF | TGTGCCACCAGCAGAGCAGGGCAGAGCCAGCCCCAGCATTTT
NA | many | TRBJ2-1 | TRBV20-1 | CSATGGGGINEQFF | TGCAGTGCGACCGGAGGGGGGGGAATCAATGAGCAGTTCTTC
NA | many | TRBJ2-3 | TRBV12-3/TRBV12-4 | CASSLGGPPATDTQYF | TGTGCCAGCAGTTTAGGTGGTCCCCCGGCGACAGATACGCAGTATTTT
NA | NA | TRBJ1-3 | TRBV20-1 | CSAFGHGASGNTIYF | TGCAGTGCCTTTGGACACGGGGCCTCTGGAAACACCATATATTTT
TRBD2 | few | TRBJ2-1 | TRBV12-3/TRBV12-4 | CASNRAGGRNEQFF | TGTGCCAGCAACAGAGCGGGGGGAAGGAATGAGCAGTTCTTC
TRBD2 | NA | TRBJ2-5 | TRBV5-1 | CASRSTSGTLMGQETQYF | TGCGCCAGCAGAAGCACTAGCGGGACCCTTATGGGGCAAGAGACCCAGTACTTC
NA | NA | TRBJ2-7 | TRBV4-1 | CASSQTHEVTYNEQYF | TGCGCCAGCAGCCAAACCCATGAGGTGACCTACAATGAGCAGTACTTC
NA | few | TRBJ1-6 | TRBV19 | CASSIEARPNSPLHF | TGTGCCAGTAGTATAGAGGCTCGCCCTAATTCACCCCTCCACTTT
NA | NA | TRBJ2-3 | TRBV24-1 | CATSDENTDTQYF | TGTGCCACCAGTGACGAGAACACAGATACGCAGTATTTT
NA | few | TRBJ2-7 | TRBV5-1 | CASSLGASVPYEQYF | TGCGCCAGCAGCTTGGGGGCTAGCGTCCCCTACGAGCAGTACTTC
NA | once | TRBJ2-2 | TRBV10-3 | CAIRGRTGELFF | TGTGCCATCAGGGGGCGAACCGGGGAGCTGTTTTTT
TRBD2 | few | TRBJ2-1 | TRBV5-1 | CASSSQSGGEQFF | TGCGCCAGCAGCTCCCAAAGCGGGGGTGAGCAGTTCTTC
NA | NA | TRBJ1-1 | TRBV5-1 | CASSLQSANTEAFF | TGCGCCAGCAGCCTACAATCCGCGAACACTGAAGCTTTCTTT
NA | NA | TRBJ2-5 | TRBV6-5 | CASSAVLGETQYF | TGTGCCAGCAGCGCGGTCTTAGGCGAGACCCAGTACTTC
NA | few | TRBJ1-5 | TRBV7-2 | CASSLGVSSNQPQHF | TGTGCCAGCAGCTTAGGCGTGTCGTCTAATCAGCCCCAGCATTTT
TRBD1 | NA | TRBJ1-5 | TRBV20-1 | CSAPQLDRVGQPQHF | TGCAGTGCCCCCCAACTCGACAGGGTCGGTCAGCCCCAGCATTTT
TRBD1 | many | TRBJ2-4 | TRBV20-1 | CSASPGQGTLAKNIQYF | TGCAGTGCTAGCCCGGGACAGGGGACCCTAGCCAAAAACATTCAGTACTTC
TRBD2 | few | TRBJ2-3 | TRBV7-9 | CASSLPPGLAGDTDTQYF | TGTGCCAGCAGCCTGCCTCCGGGACTAGCGGGGGACACAGATACGCAGTATTTT
NA | NA | TRBJ2-7 | TRBV29-1 | CSVAGRVYEQYF | TGCAGCGTGGCCGGTAGGGTTTACGAGCAGTACTTC
NA | NA | TRBJ1-5 | TRBV6-2/TRBV6-3 | CASSYEGRVDQPQHF | TGTGCCAGCAGTTACGAGGGTCGGGTGGATCAGCCCCAGCATTTT
TRBD1 | NA | TRBJ2-5 | TRBV5-1 | CASRGQAGQETQYF | TGCGCCAGCAGGGGACAGGCGGGCCAAGAGACCCAGTACTTC
TRBD1 | many | TRBJ2-5 | TRBV27 | CATKPGQQETQYF | TGTGCCACCAAACCGGGACAGCAAGAGACCCAGTACTTC
TRBD2 | NA | TRBJ2-1 | TRBV20-1 | CSARRPKGLAGGVYNEQFF | TGCAGTGCTCGCCGACCTAAAGGGCTAGCGGGGGGGGTGTACAATGAGCAGTTCTTC
TRBD1 | few | TRBJ2-3 | TRBV2 | CASSEQGVWTDTQYF | TGTGCCAGCAGTGAACAGGGGGTATGGACAGATACGCAGTATTTT
NA | NA | TRBJ1-1 | TRBV20-1 | CSARGSRETQYFGGLTEAFF | NA
TRBD2 | NA | TRBJ2-7 | TRBV9 | CASSARSGISSYEQYF | TGTGCCAGCAGCGCCCGCAGCGGGATAAGCTCCTACGAGCAGTACTTC
NA | NA | TRBJ2-7 | TRBV4-1 | CASSQDIRGYEQYF | TGCGCCAGCAGTCAAGACATCAGGGGCTACGAGCAGTACTTC
TRBD2 | many | TRBJ2-3 | TRBV7-2 | CASSLASGEGDTQYF | TGTGCCAGCAGCTTAGCCTCGGGGGAGGGAGATACGCAGTATTTT
TRBD2 | NA | TRBJ2-2 | TRBV4-3 | CASNQLAGGPGELFF | TGCGCCAGCAACCAACTAGCGGGGGGGCCCGGGGAGCTGTTTTTT
NA | few | TRBJ2-7 | TRBV20-1 | CSARDQARGSEQYF | TGCAGTGCTAGAGATCAGGCCAGGGGTTCCGAGCAGTACTTC
NA | many | TRBJ2-3 | TRBV7-2 | CASSRPIPKRRGLVPDTQYF | TGTGCCAGCAGCCGACCTATACCAAAACGTAGAGGGTTGGTGCCAGATACGCAGTATTTT
TRBD2 | once | TRBJ2-2 | TRBV6-5 | CASSYYIPGLAGTGELFF | TGTGCCAGCAGTTACTATATACCGGGACTAGCAGGAACCGGGGAGCTGTTTTTT
NA | NA | TRBJ2-1 | TRBV12-3/TRBV12-4 | CASSVRGVGNEQFF | TGTGCCAGCAGTGTCAGGGGGGTGGGCAATGAGCAGTTCTTC
TRBD1 | NA | TRBJ2-3 | TRBV7-3 | CASSRGTGSTDTQYF | TGTGCCAGCAGCCGCGGGACAGGGAGCACAGATACGCAGTATTTT
NA | few | TRBJ1-1 | TRBV5-1 | CASSLVGLQPPEAFF | TGCGCCAGCAGCTTGGTGGGGCTCCAACCGCCTGAAGCTTTCTTT
NA | few | TRBJ1-4 | TRBV4-3 | CASSQEPRGVKEKLFF | TGCGCCAGCAGCCAAGAACCCAGAGGAGTTAAGGAAAAACTGTTTTTT
NA | many | TRBJ2-1 | TRBV29-1 | CSVAGGFRASGNEQFF | TGCAGCGTTGCTGGGGGATTCAGGGCATCGGGGAATGAGCAGTTCTTC
TRBD1 | NA | TRBJ2-4 | TRBV4-1 | CASSSTTLGQGKNIQYF | TGCGCCAGCAGCTCTACGACTCTCGGACAGGGAAAAAACATTCAGTACTTC
TRBD2 | NA | TRBJ2-7 | TRBV3-1 | CASSLSGVYNEQYF | TGTGCCAGCTCACTTAGCGGGGTATACAATGAGCAGTACTTC
NA | many | TRBJ2-7 | TRBV20-1 | CSARDGLEQYF | TGCAGTGCTAGAGACGGATTGGAGCAGTACTTC
TRBD2 | NA | TRBJ2-1 | TRBV7-3 | CASSLKGTSGGPYNEQFF | TGTGCCAGCAGCTTAAAGGGGACTAGCGGGGGGCCTTACAATGAGCAGTTCTTC
TRBD1 | few | TRBJ1-5 | TRBV3-1 | CASSQIPRTGISSNQPQHF | TGTGCCAGCAGCCAGATACCTCGGACAGGGATTAGTAGCAATCAGCCCCAGCATTTT
TRBD1 | NA | TRBJ2-7 | TRBV15 | CATSRGTGAYEQYF | TGTGCCACCAGCAGAGGGACAGGGGCCTACGAGCAGTACTTC
NA | many | TRBJ1-6 | TRBV12-3/TRBV12-4 | CASTSQSSPLHF | TGTGCCAGCACCTCGCAATCCTCACCCCTCCACTTT
NA | NA | TRBJ1-5 | TRBV20-1 | CSARAAPRQPQHF | TGCAGTGCTAGAGCGGCCCCGAGGCAGCCCCAGCATTTT
NA | NA | TRBJ2-3 | TRBV20-1 | CSHQKTDTQYF | TGCAGCCATCAGAAGACTGATACGCAGTATTTT
NA | NA | TRBJ2-3 | TRBV5-1 | CASSLDGGFGGDTQYF | TGCGCCAGCAGCTTGGATGGAGGTTTTGGGGGAGATACGCAGTATTTT